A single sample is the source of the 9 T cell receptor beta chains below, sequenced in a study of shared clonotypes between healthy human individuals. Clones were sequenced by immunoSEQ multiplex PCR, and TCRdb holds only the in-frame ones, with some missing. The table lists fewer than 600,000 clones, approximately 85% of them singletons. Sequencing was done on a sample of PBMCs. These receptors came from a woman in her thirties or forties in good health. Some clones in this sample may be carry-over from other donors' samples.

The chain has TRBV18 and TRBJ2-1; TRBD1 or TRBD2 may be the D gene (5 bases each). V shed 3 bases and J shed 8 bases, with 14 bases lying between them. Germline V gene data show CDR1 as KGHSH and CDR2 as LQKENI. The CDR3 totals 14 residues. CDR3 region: CASSPGPLEDEQFF. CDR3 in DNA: TGTGCCAGCTCACCGGGACCCCTAGAGGATGAGCAGTTCTTC.

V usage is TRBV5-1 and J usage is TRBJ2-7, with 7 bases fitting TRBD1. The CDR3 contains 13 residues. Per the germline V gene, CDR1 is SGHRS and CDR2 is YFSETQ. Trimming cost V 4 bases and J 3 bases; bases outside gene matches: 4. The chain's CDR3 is CASSRGQSYEQYF. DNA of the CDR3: TGCGCCAGCAGCAGGGGACAGAGCTACGAGCAGTACTTC.

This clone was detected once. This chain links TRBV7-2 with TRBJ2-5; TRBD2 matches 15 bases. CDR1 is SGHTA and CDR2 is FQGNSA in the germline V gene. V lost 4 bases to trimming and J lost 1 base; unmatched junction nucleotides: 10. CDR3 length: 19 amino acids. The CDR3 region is CASSSPGGLAGGTQETQYF. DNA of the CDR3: TGTGCCAGCAGCTCGCCCGGGGGACTAGCGGGAGGAACCCAAGAGACCCAGTACTTC.

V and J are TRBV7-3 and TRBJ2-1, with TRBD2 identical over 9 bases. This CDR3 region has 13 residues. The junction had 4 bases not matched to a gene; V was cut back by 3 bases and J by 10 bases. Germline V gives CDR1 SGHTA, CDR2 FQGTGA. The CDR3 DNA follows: TGTGCCAGCAGCTTGGGGACTAGCAGCGAGCAGTTCTTC. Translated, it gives CASSLGTSSEQFF.

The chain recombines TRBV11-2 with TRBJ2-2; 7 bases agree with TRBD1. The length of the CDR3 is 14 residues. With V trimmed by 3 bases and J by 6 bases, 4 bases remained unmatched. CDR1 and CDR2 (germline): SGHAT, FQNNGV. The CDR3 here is CASSLTQGAGELFF. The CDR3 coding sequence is TGTGCCAGCAGCTTGACTCAGGGGGCCGGGGAGCTGTTTTTT.

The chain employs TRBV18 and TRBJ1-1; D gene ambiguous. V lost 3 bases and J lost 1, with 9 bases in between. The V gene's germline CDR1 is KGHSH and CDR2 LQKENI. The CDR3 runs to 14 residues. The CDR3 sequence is CASSPDRRNTEAFF. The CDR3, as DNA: TGTGCCAGCTCACCGGATAGGAGGAACACTGAAGCTTTCTTT.

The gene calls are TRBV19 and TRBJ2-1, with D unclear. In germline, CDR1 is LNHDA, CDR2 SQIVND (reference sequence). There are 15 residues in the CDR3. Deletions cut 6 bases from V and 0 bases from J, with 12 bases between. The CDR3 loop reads CASRKNGPSYNEQFF. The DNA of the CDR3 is TGTGCCAGTAGGAAAAACGGACCCTCCTACAATGAGCAGTTCTTC.

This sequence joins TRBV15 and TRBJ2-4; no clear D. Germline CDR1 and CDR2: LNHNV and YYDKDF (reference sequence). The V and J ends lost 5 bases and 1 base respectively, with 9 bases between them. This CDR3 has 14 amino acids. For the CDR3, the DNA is TGTGCCACCAGCGAGATGGGCGCCAAAAACATTCAGTACTTC. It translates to CATSEMGAKNIQYF.

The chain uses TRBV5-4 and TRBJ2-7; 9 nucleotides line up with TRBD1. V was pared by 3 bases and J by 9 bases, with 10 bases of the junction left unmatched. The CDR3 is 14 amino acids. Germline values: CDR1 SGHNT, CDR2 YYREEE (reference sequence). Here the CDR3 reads CASSSNQQGAGQYF. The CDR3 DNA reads TGTGCCAGCAGCTCAAATCAACAGGGGGCTGGGCAGTACTTC. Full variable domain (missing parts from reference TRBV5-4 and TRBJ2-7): ETGVTQSPTHLIKTRGQQVTLRCSSQSGHNTVSWYQQALGQGPQFIFQYYREEENGRGNFPPRFSGLQFPNYSSELNVNALELDDSALYLCASSSNQQGAGQYFGPGTRLTVT.